This entry features one T cell receptor (beta chain) sequence. Its antigen target is currently unknown. No base qualities exist here, and no much larger clone lies one base off it. This record belongs to a study of T cell responses to AZD1222 COVID-19 vaccine (dated by TCRdb to about 2021). Describing the broader study: A total of more than 230 trial participants underwent TCR sequencing, of whom around 210 had received two doses of AZD1222 and 26 had received two doses of the MenACWY control vaccine. Trial participants were enrolled into age subgroups of 18-55, 56-69 and 70-plus years, which contained roughly 140, 27 and 60 TCR-sequenced participants, respectively.

The time point label of this sample denotes: about 28 days (+/-7) after the second vaccine dose. AZD1222 recipients whose second dose came at about 4 weeks and those whose second dose came at about 12 weeks were combined into one group, since spike-specific TCR depth and breadth did not differ between the two schedules. Vaccinee samples came from UK trials COV001 and COV002, including a single-blind randomized controlled phase 2/3 trial of AZD1222 (ChAdOx1 nCoV-19) in healthy adults. Trial participant PBMC samples were collected at day 0 and day 28 after the second dose for TCRbeta chain sequencing. The research as a whole found: A significant rise in spike-specific TCR breadth and depth was observed after two AZD1222 doses relative to day 0 and relative to MenACWY recipients. Nearly half of unique spike-specific TCRs reportedly recognized epitopes outside regions mutated in the B.1.351 and B.1.1.7 variants. Conclusions about previously exposed vaccinees are limited because only five to seven AZD1222 recipients were SARS-CoV-2 seropositive at baseline. Because no day 14 peak-response samples were available, the repertoires could be characterized only after the peak T cell response. The 56-69-year group was small, and its depth increase did not reach significance, likely because of low power. The whole spike protein was spanned by vaccine-associated CD4 TCRs, and dominant responses were seen in regions 160-218 and 743-854. Participants were mostly white British and included more females than males, and it was suggested by the authors that clonal diversity may have been underestimated.

The CDR3 regions of human TCRbeta chains were subjected to immunosequencing. For the original study's pipeline: TCRs in the repertoires were matched against a reference library of SARS-CoV-2-specific TCRs that had been generated with the MIRA antigen-specificity platform. Breadth was defined as the fraction of unique TCRs that were SARS-CoV-2-associated, and depth was defined as the fraction of total T cells that were SARS-CoV-2-associated. Using the MIRA data, each spike-specific TCR was mapped to the spike region that the TCR reacts to and placed in a CD4 or CD8 class. Log10-transformed breadth and depth values were compared by one-way ANOVA with Sidak's multiple comparisons tests. Held by TCRdb, this immuneACCESS table contains in-frame sequences only and omits some clones. Under half of the omission traces to an unresolved V gene where checked; the cause of the rest is unknown. V, J and clone size were drawn from that table, and D and trimming were deduced from the DNA. The sample includes about 150,000 clones, with roughly 93% observed a single time. The ten largest account for 1.5% to 2.5% of the sample.

The CDR3, cysteine through phenylalanine, is 18 amino acids long. Just CDR3 DNA is preserved here, 54 bases in frame from base 1. The germline V gene encodes CDR1 GTSNPN and CDR2 SVGIG (reference sequence). Germline trimming: 2 bases from V, 3 bases from J; junction bases outside gene matches: 14. This receptor was obtained from an adult who received the AZD1222 COVID-19 vaccine. The chain couples TRBV30 to TRBJ2-7; 12 of the junction bases match TRBD2. The sample here was peripheral blood, taken 28 days after the second AZD1222 dose. The DNA is TGTGCCTGGAGTCATTCTCCTTCTAGCGGGAGGGGAAACTACGAGCAGTACTTC. Its coded protein is CAWSHSPSSGRGNYEQYF.